This T cell receptor (beta chain) was captured in a study of neurological immune-mediated disorders. Study-level information: Of the 34 patients who had multiple sclerosis, roughly 30 had the relapsing-remitting form and 3 had the secondary progressive form. The study's findings and limits: Expanded clones shared no CDR3 amino acid sequences across subjects, suggesting private repertoires in all groups.

In this sample, this clonotype turned up many times. Its antigen is currently unknown. Synthesis of cDNA was accomplished via 5'RACE employing 10-nucleotide random UMIs. From the 5' RACE reads, TCRdb called clonotypes with MiXCR, one entry per CDR3 protein. The data hold roughly 52,000 distinct CDR3 sequences, with 4% observed a single time. This CDR3 comprises 15 residues. Germline assignment: CDR1 DFQATT and CDR2 SNEGSKA (reference sequence). Trimming removed 4 bases from V and 7 bases from J; junction bases left unmatched: 13. For sorted libraries, the input was about 930,000 CD4+ or CD8+ T cells. Sequencing input: CD4+ T cells from blood. The sequence was collected from a woman aged 40-49 years with multiple sclerosis. The chain is built from TRBV20-1 and TRBJ1-5; 7 bases are shared with TRBD1. The DNA for the CDR3 is TGCAGTGCTACCCGCCTCGACAGGGTGTCACAGCCCCAGCATTTT. The encoded protein is CSATRLDRVSQPQHF.